This TCR beta chain stems from a study of T cells in Graves' hyperthyroidism and ophthalmopathy. Study-level results: Blood shared most expanded thyroid clonotypes above 0.001.

Exclusion followed for patients with uncontrolled infection, other autoimmune disease, pregnancy or lactation. This clonotype was observed many times. Its specificity is not known. The TCR beta CDR3 regions underwent amplification using RNA transcripts as the source. Primed by the HTBI set, a first-round RT-PCR was run on the TCR CDR3. TCRdb analysed the multiplex PCR reads with MiXCR anew, one entry per CDR3 protein. In the table there are over 650,000 distinct CDR3 sequences, 45% of which are singletons. The length of the CDR3 is 15 residues. Looked up from germline, CDR1 is SEHNR and CDR2 is FQNEAQ (reference sequence). Trimming removed 5 bases from V and 3 bases from J; junction bases left unmatched: 5.

The sequenced sample was peripheral blood or thyroid tissue (not recorded which). The chain joins TRBV7-9 to TRBJ1-4; 8 bases are a match to TRBD1. This sequence was found in an adult man with Graves' disease, either hyperthyroidism or ophthalmopathy (not recorded which). CDR3 residues: CASSATGGPNEKLFF. CDR3 DNA: TGTGCCAGCAGCGCCACAGGGGGTCCTAATGAAAAACTGTTTTTT. Complete variable domain (other parts from reference TRBV7-9 and TRBJ1-4): DTGVSQNPRHKITKRGQNVTFRCDPISEHNRLYWYRQTLGQGPEFLTYFQNEAQLEKSRLLSDRFSAERPKGSFSTLEIQRTEQGDSAMYLCASSATGGPNEKLFFGSGTQLSVL.